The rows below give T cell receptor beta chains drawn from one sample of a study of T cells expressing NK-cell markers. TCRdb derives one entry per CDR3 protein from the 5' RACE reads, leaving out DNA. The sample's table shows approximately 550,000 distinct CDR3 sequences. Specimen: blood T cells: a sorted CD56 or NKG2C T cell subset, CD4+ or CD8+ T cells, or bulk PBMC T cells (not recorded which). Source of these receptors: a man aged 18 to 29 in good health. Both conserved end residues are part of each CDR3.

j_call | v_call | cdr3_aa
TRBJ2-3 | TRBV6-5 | CASSYSSRGRRDTQYF
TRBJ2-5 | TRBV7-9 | CASSLVGIQETQYF
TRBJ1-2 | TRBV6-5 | CASTTGVGGYTF
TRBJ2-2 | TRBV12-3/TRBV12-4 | CASTFRNTGELFF
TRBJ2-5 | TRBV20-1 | CSVWGSGETQYF
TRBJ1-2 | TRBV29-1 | CSGALEDGHTF
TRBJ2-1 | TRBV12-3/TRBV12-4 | CASSFSGGAFDEQFF
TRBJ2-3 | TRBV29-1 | CSVVPGLARGDTQYF
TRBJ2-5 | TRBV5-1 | CASSALAGDLETQYF
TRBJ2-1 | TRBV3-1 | CASSQEGTTLFF
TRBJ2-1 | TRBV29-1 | CSESGTGVHNEQFF
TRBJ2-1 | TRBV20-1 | CSARRPLYNEQFF
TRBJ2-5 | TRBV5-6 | CASRATGQGIWETQYF
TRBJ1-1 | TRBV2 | CATKRDFRGTEAFF
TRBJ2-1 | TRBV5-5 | CASSFVGSYNEQFF
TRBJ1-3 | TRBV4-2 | CASSQDRTTSSGNTIYF
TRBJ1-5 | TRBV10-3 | CAISGTGYSNQPQHF
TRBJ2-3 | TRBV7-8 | CASSTPGQGLNTQYF
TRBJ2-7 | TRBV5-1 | CASSLVLRASGRRGSYEQYF
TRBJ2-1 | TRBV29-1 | CSVALAGGPSFNEQFF
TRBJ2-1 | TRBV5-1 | CASLGTSGTDEQFF
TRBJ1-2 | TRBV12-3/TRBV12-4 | CASSPTREGYGYTF
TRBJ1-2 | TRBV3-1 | CASSHDRARGYTF
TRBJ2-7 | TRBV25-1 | CASSDPGTSSYEQYF
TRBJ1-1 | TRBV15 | CATSRDLLRQDTEAFF
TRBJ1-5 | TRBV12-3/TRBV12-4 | CASSSRGGGNQPQHF
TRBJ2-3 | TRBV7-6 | CASSLAGGREGDTQYF
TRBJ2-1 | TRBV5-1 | CASSRFSDEQFF
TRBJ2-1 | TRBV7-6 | CASSLSSSGHYNEQFF
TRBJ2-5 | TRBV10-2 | CASRPRLAGPQETQYF
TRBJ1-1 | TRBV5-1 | CASSDDRETEAFF
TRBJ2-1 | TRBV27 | CASRPGLADEQFF
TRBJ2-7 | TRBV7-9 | CASSFPVQAGDYEQYF
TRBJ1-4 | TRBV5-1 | CASSPDSYSNEKLFF
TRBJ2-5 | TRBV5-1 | CASSSGIDRGSETQYF
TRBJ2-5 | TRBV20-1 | CSAPPPTKETQYF
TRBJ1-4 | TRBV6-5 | CASSYRTGATNEKLFF
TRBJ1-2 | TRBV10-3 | CAISERQDNYGYTF
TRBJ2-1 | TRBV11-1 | CASSLADWWVAGGNRTYNEQFF
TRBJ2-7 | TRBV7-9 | CASSLIGGRGTYEQYF
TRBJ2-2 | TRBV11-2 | CASSLQAGTNTGELFF
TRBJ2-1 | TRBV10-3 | CAISPGGLAEQFF